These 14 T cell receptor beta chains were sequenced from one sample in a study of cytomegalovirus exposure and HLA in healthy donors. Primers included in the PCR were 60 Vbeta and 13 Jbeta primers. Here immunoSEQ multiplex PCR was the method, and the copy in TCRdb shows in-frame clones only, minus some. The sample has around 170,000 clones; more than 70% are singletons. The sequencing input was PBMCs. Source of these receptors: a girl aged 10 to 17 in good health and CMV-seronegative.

The CDR3 here is CASSPMDRETDTQYF. In DNA form, the CDR3 reads TGTGCCAGCAGCCCGATGGACAGGGAGACAGATACGCAGTATTTT. This chain joins TRBV7-9 and TRBJ2-3; TRBD1 aligns across 8 bases. The ends lost 5 bases at V and 3 bases at J; junction bases unmatched: 7. The germline V gene encodes CDR1 SEHNR and CDR2 FQNEAQ (reference sequence). The CDR3 runs to 15 residues.

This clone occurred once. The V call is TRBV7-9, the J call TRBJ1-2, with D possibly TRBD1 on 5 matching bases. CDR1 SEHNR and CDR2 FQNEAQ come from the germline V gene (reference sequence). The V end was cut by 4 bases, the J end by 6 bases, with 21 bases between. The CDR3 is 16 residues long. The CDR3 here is CASSSSRGTLYHGYTF. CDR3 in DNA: TGTGCCAGCAGCTCCTCTCGGGGGACCCTCTATCATGGCTACACCTTC.

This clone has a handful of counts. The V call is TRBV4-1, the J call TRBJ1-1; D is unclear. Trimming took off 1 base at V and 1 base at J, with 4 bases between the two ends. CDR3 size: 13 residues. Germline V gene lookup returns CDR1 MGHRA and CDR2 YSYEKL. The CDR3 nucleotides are TGCGCCAGCAGCCAAGTCCGGAACACTGAAGCTTTCTTT. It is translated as CASSQVRNTEAFF.

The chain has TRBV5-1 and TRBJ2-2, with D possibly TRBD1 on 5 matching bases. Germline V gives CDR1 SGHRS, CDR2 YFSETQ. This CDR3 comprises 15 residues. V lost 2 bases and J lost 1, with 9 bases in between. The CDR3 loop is CASSFIRENTGELFF. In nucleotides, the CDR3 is TGCGCCAGCAGCTTCATCAGGGAGAACACCGGGGAGCTGTTTTTT.

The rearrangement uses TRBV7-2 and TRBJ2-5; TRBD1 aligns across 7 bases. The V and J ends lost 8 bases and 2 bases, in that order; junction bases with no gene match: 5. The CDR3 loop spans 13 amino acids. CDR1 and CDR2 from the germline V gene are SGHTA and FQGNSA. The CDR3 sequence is CASRRGPQETQYF. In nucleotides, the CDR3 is TGTGCCAGCCGAAGGGGGCCACAAGAGACCCAGTACTTC.

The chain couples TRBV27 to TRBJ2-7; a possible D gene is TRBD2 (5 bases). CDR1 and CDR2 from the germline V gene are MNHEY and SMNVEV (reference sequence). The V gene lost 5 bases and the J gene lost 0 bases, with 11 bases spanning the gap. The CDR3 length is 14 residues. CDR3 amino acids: CASSARVSSYEQYF. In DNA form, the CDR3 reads TGTGCCAGCAGTGCGAGGGTCTCCTCCTACGAGCAGTACTTC.

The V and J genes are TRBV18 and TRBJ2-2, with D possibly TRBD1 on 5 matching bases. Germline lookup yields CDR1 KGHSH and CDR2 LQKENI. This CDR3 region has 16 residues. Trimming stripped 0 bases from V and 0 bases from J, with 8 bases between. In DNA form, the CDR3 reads TGTGCCAGCTCACCACCGGACATCGCGAACACCGGGGAGCTGTTTTTT. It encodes CASSPPDIANTGELFF.

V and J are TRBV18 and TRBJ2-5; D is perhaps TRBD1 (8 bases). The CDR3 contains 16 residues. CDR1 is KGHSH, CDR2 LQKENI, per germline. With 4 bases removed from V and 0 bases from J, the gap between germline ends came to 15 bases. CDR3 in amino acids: CASSLRTGRDQETQYF. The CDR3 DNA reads TGTGCCAGCTCACTTCGGACAGGGAGGGACCAAGAGACCCAGTACTTC.

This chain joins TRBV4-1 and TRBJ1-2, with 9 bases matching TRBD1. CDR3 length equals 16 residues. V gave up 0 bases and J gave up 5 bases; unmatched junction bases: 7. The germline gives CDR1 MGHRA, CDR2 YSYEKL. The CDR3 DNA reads TGCGCCAGCAGCCAAGAAAGTCTGACAGGGGGGTATGGCTACACCTTC. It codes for CASSQESLTGGYGYTF.

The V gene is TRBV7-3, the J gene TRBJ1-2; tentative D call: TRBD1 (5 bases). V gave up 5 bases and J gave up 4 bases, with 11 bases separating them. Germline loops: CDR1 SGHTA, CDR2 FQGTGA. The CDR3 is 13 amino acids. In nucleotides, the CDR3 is TGTGCCAGCAGCCGGGGGGGTGCCTATGGCTACACCTTC. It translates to CASSRGGAYGYTF.

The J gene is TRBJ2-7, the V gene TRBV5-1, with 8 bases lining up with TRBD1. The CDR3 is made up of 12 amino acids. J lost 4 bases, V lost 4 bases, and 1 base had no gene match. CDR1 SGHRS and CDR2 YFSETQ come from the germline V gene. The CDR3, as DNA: TGCGCCAGCAGCGGACAGGGATACGAGCAGTACTTC. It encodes CASSGQGYEQYF.

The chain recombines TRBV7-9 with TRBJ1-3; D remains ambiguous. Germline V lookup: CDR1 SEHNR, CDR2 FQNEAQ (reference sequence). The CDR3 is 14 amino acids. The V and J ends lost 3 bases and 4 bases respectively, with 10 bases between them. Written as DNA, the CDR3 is TGTGCCAGCAGCTTCCATCGGGGAGGAAACACCATATATTTT. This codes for CASSFHRGGNTIYF.

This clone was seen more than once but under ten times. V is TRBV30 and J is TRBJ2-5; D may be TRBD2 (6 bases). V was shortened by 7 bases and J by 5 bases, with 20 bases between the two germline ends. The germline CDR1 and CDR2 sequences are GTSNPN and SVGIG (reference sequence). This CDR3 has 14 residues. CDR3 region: CASGEEGSMETQYF. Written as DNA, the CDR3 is TGTGCCTCTGGGGAGGAAGGGAGTATGGAGACCCAGTACTTC.

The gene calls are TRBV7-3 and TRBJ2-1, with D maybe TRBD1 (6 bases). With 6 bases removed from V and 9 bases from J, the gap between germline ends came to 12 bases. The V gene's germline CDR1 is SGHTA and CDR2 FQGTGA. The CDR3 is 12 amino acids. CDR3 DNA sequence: TGTGCCAGCAGTCCTACAGGGAGTGAGCAGTTCTTC. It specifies CASSPTGSEQFF.